This T cell receptor (beta chain) was found in a study of blood T cell repertoires in COVID-19. In the study's own analysis: It was from reference gene primer amplification that nucleated cell counts were estimated. Some clones are missing from TCRdb's copy, which holds only in-frame ones; the method was immunoSEQ multiplex PCR. V, J and clone size are taken as reported in that table, and D and trimming were inferred from the DNA itself. The data contain roughly 700,000 clones, over 80% of them seen just once; the ten biggest clones take up about 0.24%. This clone is a singleton in its sample. The germline V gene encodes CDR1 GTSNPN and CDR2 SVGIG (reference sequence). The CDR3 runs 14 residues. V lost 5 bases to trimming and J lost 6 bases, with 19 bases between them.

Sequencing used peripheral blood. The receptor was derived from a woman aged 18-29 years with acute or convalescent COVID-19. The chain carries TRBV30 and TRBJ1-1; D not resolved. CDR3: CAWLLGGYGSEAFF. In DNA form, the CDR3 reads TGTGCCTGGCTCCTAGGAGGGTATGGTTCTGAAGCTTTCTTT.